One sample yielded the 21 T cell receptor beta chains listed below, sequenced in a study of identical twins. TCRdb re-derived calls from the 5' RACE reads in MiXCR, one entry per CDR3 protein. Of about 890,000 distinct CDR3 sequences listed, roughly 12% are singletons. This same sample was also taken into another study, of yellow fever vaccine responses in identical twins.

The specimen was PBMCs. These receptors originate from a woman aged 18-29 years in good health.

The table lists this clonotype with a few counts. The chain combines TRBV14 with TRBJ2-7; D uncertain. The V gene's germline CDR1 is SGHDN and CDR2 FVKESK. This CDR3 comprises 14 residues. Trimming removed 9 bases from V and 0 bases from J, with 15 bases in between. The DNA for the CDR3 is TGTGCCAGAGTTAGACCCCTCCTCTCCTACGAGCAGTACGTC. This encodes CARVRPLLSYEQYV.

DNA of the CDR3: TGTGCCAGCAGCCAAGTGGAGAGGGGTTACGAGCAGTACTTC. Translating gives CASSQVERGYEQYF. The chain couples TRBV4-2 to TRBJ2-7, with D perhaps being TRBD1 or TRBD2 (5 bases each). Per the germline V gene, CDR1 is LGHNA and CDR2 is YNFKEQ. V gave up 1 base and J gave up 4 bases, with 11 bases separating them. CDR3 length equals 14 residues.

The chain couples TRBV20-1 to TRBJ2-1; 8 bases agree with TRBD2. Per germline, CDR1 DFQATT and CDR2 SNEGSKA (reference sequence). The junction had 14 bases not matched to a gene; V was cut back by 0 bases and J by 4 bases. The CDR3 runs 18 residues. The CDR3 DNA follows: TGCAGTGCTAGAGATTCCCCCCCCAGCGGGAGCCGATACAATGAGCAGTTCTTC. Residues: CSARDSPPSGSRYNEQFF.

The gene calls are TRBV6-2 or TRBV6-3 and TRBJ2-1; a possible D gene is TRBD1 (6 bases). The CDR3 runs to 17 residues. Trimming removed 6 bases at V and 0 bases at J, with 18 bases between. CDR1 is MNHEY and CDR2 is SVGEGT in the germline V gene. As DNA, the CDR3 is TGTGCCAGCAGCCACCCGGGACATCCGTCCTCCTACAATGAGCAGTTCTTC. Amino acid sequence: CASSHPGHPSSYNEQFF.

This rearrangement joins TRBV6-1 to TRBJ1-1, with 7 nucleotides matching TRBD1. Unmatched junction bases numbered 8, after V lost 7 bases and J lost 0 bases. CDR1 is MNHNS and CDR2 is SASEGT in the germline V gene. This CDR3 is built from 15 residues. The CDR3 DNA sequence: TGTGCCAGCAACCGACCGGGACAGCTGAACACTGAAGCTTTCTTT. This gives the protein CASNRPGQLNTEAFF.

This clonotype was seen a few times. CDR3 amino acids: CSVEKGPGSYNEQFF. The CDR3 DNA reads as TGCAGCGTTGAGAAGGGTCCGGGCTCCTACAATGAGCAGTTCTTC. The chain links TRBV29-1 to TRBJ2-1; D is unclear. CDR1 is SQVTM, CDR2 ANQGSEA, per germline. V gave up 3 bases and J gave up 0 bases, with 12 bases separating them. The CDR3 length is 15 residues.

The table lists this clonotype with a few counts. This chain joins TRBV19 and TRBJ2-2, with D maybe TRBD2 (6 bases). The CDR3 consists of 14 residues. Between the trimmed V and J ends, which lost 4 bases and 3 bases, there was a span of 9 bases. Germline CDR1 and CDR2: LNHDA and SQIVND (reference sequence). The CDR3 protein is CASSSGVDTGELFF. The CDR3 DNA sequence: TGTGCCAGTAGTAGCGGGGTCGACACCGGGGAGCTGTTTTTT.

This clonotype was detected only a few times. The chain employs TRBV2 and TRBJ1-1; D ambiguous. This CDR3 region has 14 residues. In germline, CDR1 is SNHLY, CDR2 FYNNEI. V gave up 2 bases and J gave up 1 base, with 8 bases separating them. In nucleotides, the CDR3 is TGTGCCAGCAGTGAAAATTCGGGGAACACTGAAGCTTTCTTT. Amino acid sequence: CASSENSGNTEAFF.

This clonotype was found a few times. The genes are TRBV29-1 and TRBJ2-5, with D tentatively TRBD1 or TRBD2 (5 bases each). V dropped 5 bases and J dropped 4 bases, with 11 bases sitting between them. Germline V gene sequence: CDR1 SQVTM, CDR2 ANQGSEA. The CDR3 spans 12 residues. The CDR3 bases are TGCAGCGTTCTGAGGGGTCGAGAGACCCAGTACTTC. Its translation is CSVLRGRETQYF.

This clonotype occurred a few times. The chain joins TRBV4-1 to TRBJ1-1; unclear D gene. Germline V gene data show CDR1 as MGHRA and CDR2 as YSYEKL. The CDR3 contains 15 residues. Trimming stripped 0 bases from V and 0 bases from J, with 8 bases between. CDR3 sequence reads: CASSQEPGLNTEAFF. Here the CDR3 DNA reads TGCGCCAGCAGCCAAGAACCGGGGTTGAACACTGAAGCTTTCTTT.

This clonotype was counted only a few times. The chain links TRBV12-3 or TRBV12-4 to TRBJ1-3; 7 nucleotides agree with TRBD1. V lost 6 bases, J lost 8 bases, and 7 bases stayed unmatched. The CDR3 is made up of 13 amino acids. The CDR3 here is CASSSDRAHTIYF. In nucleotides, the CDR3 is TGTGCCAGCAGCTCAGACAGGGCCCACACCATATATTTT.

This clonotype was seen a handful of times. J is TRBJ2-3 and V is TRBV10-3, with TRBD2 as a possible D gene (5 bases). Per the germline V gene, CDR1 is ENHRY and CDR2 is SYGVKD. Trimming stripped 3 bases from V and 0 bases from J, with 10 bases between. CDR3 length equals 15 residues. CDR3 amino acids: CAISDPGLSTDTQYF. The CDR3 DNA reads as TGTGCCATCAGTGACCCTGGACTGAGCACAGATACGCAGTATTTT.

This rearrangement joins TRBV29-1 to TRBJ1-4; the D gene is possibly TRBD1 (6 bases). The V gene lost 7 bases and the J gene lost 6 bases, with 21 bases spanning the gap. This CDR3 has 15 amino acids. Germline-derived CDR1 and CDR2 are SQVTM and ANQGSEA. CDR3 coding DNA: TGCAGCGCCCTACTTGTGGGGGGGCGCGATGAAAAACTGTTTTTT. Its translation: CSALLVGGRDEKLFF.

This sequence joins TRBV7-9 and TRBJ2-4; D unresolved. Deletions cut 8 bases from V and 4 bases from J, with 15 bases between. Germline V gives CDR1 SEHNR, CDR2 FQNEAQ (reference sequence). CDR3 length: 14 residues. The CDR3 is CASGSSATKNIQYF. CDR3 coding DNA: TGTGCCAGCGGGTCAAGCGCGACGAAAAACATTCAGTACTTC. Supplemented by reference TRBV7-9 and TRBJ2-4, the full variable domain reads DTGVSQNPRHKITKRGQNVTFRCDPISEHNRLYWYRQTLGQGPEFLTYFQNEAQLEKSRLLSDRFSAERPKGSFSTLEIQRTEQGDSAMYLCASGSSATKNIQYFGAGTRLSVL.

The chain recombines TRBV10-1 with TRBJ2-5; no reliable D call. CDR3 size: 16 residues. Germline V gene sequence: CDR1 WNHNN, CDR2 SYGVQD (reference sequence). Deletions cut 4 bases from V and 0 bases from J, with 15 bases between. DNA for the CDR3: TGCGCCAGCAGTGTAGGATTGATGGCTCACCAAGAGACCCAGTACTTC. Amino acid sequence: CASSVGLMAHQETQYF.

This clonotype was counted many times. V usage is TRBV10-3 and J usage is TRBJ2-7; tentative D call: TRBD2 (5 bases). The CDR3 totals 14 residues. CDR1 and CDR2 (germline): ENHRY, SYGVKD. The germline V and J ends were trimmed by 2 bases and 7 bases, with 15 bases remaining between them. The DNA of the CDR3 is TGTGCCATCAGTGAGGCTCAATCGGGGTGGGAGCAGTACTTC. Protein sequence: CAISEAQSGWEQYF.

V usage is TRBV7-6 and J usage is TRBJ2-7, with 10 bases identical to TRBD2. The germline V gene has CDR1 SGHVS and CDR2 FNYEAQ. This CDR3 comprises 18 residues. J was trimmed by 1 base and V by 1 base; bases with no gene match: 10. The CDR3 DNA reads TGTGCCAGCAGCTTAGTGGGGGCTAGCGGGAGCCTATCCTACGAGCAGTACTTC. It codes for CASSLVGASGSLSYEQYF.

The V gene is TRBV6-4, the J gene TRBJ2-3; the D gene is possibly TRBD2 (6 bases). The CDR3 sequence is 16 residues long. Trimming took off 6 bases at V and 3 bases at J, with 19 bases between the two ends. CDR1 is MRHNA, CDR2 SNTAGT, per germline. CDR3 protein: CASSVGAGSATDTQYF. DNA of the CDR3: TGTGCCAGCAGCGTAGGAGCGGGTTCGGCAACAGATACGCAGTATTTT.

The V and J genes are TRBV13 and TRBJ2-1; D gene uncertain. This CDR3 has 18 residues. The germline V and J ends were trimmed by 11 bases and 4 bases, with 30 bases remaining between them. Germline loops: CDR1 PRHDT, CDR2 FYEKMQ (reference sequence). This CDR3 is CACCLTPRAGSVYNEQFF. The DNA of the CDR3 is TGTGCCTGCTGCTTAACCCCCCGCGCTGGGTCGGTTTACAATGAGCAGTTCTTC.

This clonotype has a count of ten or more. The rearrangement uses TRBV20-1 and TRBJ2-7, with D perhaps matching TRBD1 or TRBD2 (5 bases each). Per germline, CDR1 DFQATT and CDR2 SNEGSKA (reference sequence). The CDR3 consists of 13 residues. The CDR3 region is CSIKGPTSYEQYF. As DNA, the CDR3 is TGCAGCATTAAGGGACCGACCTCCTACGAGCAGTACTTC.

This rearrangement joins TRBV15 to TRBJ2-5; TRBD1 agrees at 8 bases. V shed 2 bases, J shed 5 bases, and the junction held 7 bases outside the gene matches. The germline gives CDR1 LNHNV, CDR2 YYDKDF (reference sequence). The CDR3 loop spans 15 amino acids. The CDR3 spells CATSRTDRVSETQYF. CDR3 sequence (DNA): TGTGCCACCAGCAGAACGGACAGGGTTTCGGAGACCCAGTACTTC.